Below are 30 T cell receptor beta chains sequenced from a single sample in a study of cytomegalovirus exposure and HLA in healthy donors. Researchers ran the PCR with 60 Vbeta and 13 Jbeta primers. Measured with immunoSEQ multiplex PCR; TCRdb has only the in-frame clones, and not every one. The table lists about 94,000 clones, 50% to 75% of them singletons. The sequenced material came from PBMCs. The receptor set was obtained from a man in his thirties or forties in good health and CMV-seronegative.

V usage is TRBV10-3 and J usage is TRBJ1-1; 7 bases map to TRBD1. CDR1 is ENHRY and CDR2 is SYGVKD in the germline V gene. J was trimmed by 0 bases and V by 4 bases; bases with no gene match: 5. The CDR3 runs 15 residues. The CDR3: CAISGRTGLNTEAFF. CDR3 coding DNA: TGTGCCATCAGTGGGAGGACAGGCCTGAACACTGAAGCTTTCTTT.

V gene TRBV4-1 combines with J gene TRBJ1-2, with a possible D match to TRBD1 (6 bases). The CDR3 is made up of 14 amino acids. Trimming stripped 1 base from V and 8 bases from J, with 14 bases between. Per the germline V gene, CDR1 is MGHRA and CDR2 is YSYEKL. CDR3 in amino acids: CASSQVGTLNGYTF. CDR3 coding DNA: TGCGCCAGCAGCCAAGTTGGGACACTGAACGGCTACACCTTC.

The rearrangement uses TRBV4-1 and TRBJ2-5, with 9 bases lining up with TRBD2. Gene TRBJ2-7 matches the end of the DNA better, so the J call may be wrong. The CDR3 totals 20 residues. Germline-derived CDR1 and CDR2 are MGHRA and YSYEKL. CDR3 in DNA: TGCGCCAGCAGCCCCCGGACGGTGGCGGGAGGGCCCGAGGCGTACTACGAGCAGTACTTC. The encoded protein is CASSPRTVAGGPEAYYEQYF.

The sample holds a few counts of this clone. The rearrangement uses TRBV28 and TRBJ1-2; D is unclear. This CDR3 has 13 amino acids. Germline CDR1 MDHEN, CDR2 SYDVKM. V lost 2 bases to trimming and J lost 2 bases, with 6 bases between them. The CDR3 region is CASSLGGNYGYTF. DNA of the CDR3: TGTGCCAGCAGTTTAGGAGGGAACTATGGCTACACCTTC.

This clone was found once. The chain carries TRBV27 and TRBJ1-5; the D is unclear. The V and J ends lost 6 bases and 7 bases respectively, with 7 bases between them. This CDR3 has 11 residues. Germline-derived CDR1 and CDR2 are MNHEY and SMNVEV (reference sequence). For the CDR3, the DNA is TGTGCCAGCAGCCTGGAGCAGCCCCAGCATTTT. It specifies CASSLEQPQHF.

This chain connects TRBV2 to TRBJ1-6; D call uncertain. CDR3 length: 15 amino acids. Trimming pared 2 bases from V and 9 bases from J, leaving 14 bases between. Germline-derived CDR1 and CDR2 are SNHLY and FYNNEI. This chain's CDR3 is CASSEREINSSPLHF. DNA for the CDR3: TGTGCCAGCAGTGAAAGGGAGATTAATTCTTCACCCCTCCACTTT.

This chain joins TRBV11-2 and TRBJ1-6; tentative D call: TRBD1 (6 bases). The germline V gene has CDR1 SGHAT and CDR2 FQNNGV. Between the trimmed V and J ends, which lost 7 bases and 14 bases, there was a span of 18 bases. This CDR3 comprises 13 residues. CDR3 region: CASTNFRGDSLHF. The CDR3 DNA is TGTGCCAGCACCAACTTCAGGGGAGATTCCCTCCACTTT.

The CDR3 loop reads CASSFAGHGEKLFF. DNA of the CDR3: TGTGCCAGCAGTTTTGCCGGACACGGGGAAAAACTGTTTTTT. The chain has TRBV27 and TRBJ1-4; D perhaps matches TRBD1 (5 bases). The CDR3 runs to 14 residues. V was pared by 3 bases and J by 8 bases, with 13 bases between. The germline V gene has CDR1 MNHEY and CDR2 SMNVEV (reference sequence).

This chain joins TRBV11-3 and TRBJ1-1; no firm D call. The CDR3 extends over 13 amino acids. The germline V gene has CDR1 SGHNT and CDR2 YENEEA. The germline V and J ends were trimmed by 1 base and 5 bases, with 8 bases remaining between them. CDR3 DNA sequence: TGTGCCAGCAGCTTAGCCCCAAAAACTGAAGCTTTCTTT. Translated, it gives CASSLAPKTEAFF.

This clone occurred a few times. The gene calls are TRBV19 and TRBJ1-5, with TRBD1 matching 8 bases. V lost 6 bases, J lost 5 bases, and 9 bases stayed unmatched. This CDR3 has 15 residues. Per the germline V gene, CDR1 is LNHDA and CDR2 is SQIVND (reference sequence). This CDR3 reads CASRYSPGGDQPQHF. CDR3 in DNA: TGTGCCAGTAGATACAGTCCAGGGGGCGATCAGCCCCAGCATTTT.

The chain has TRBV28 and TRBJ1-2, with TRBD1 matching 7 bases. In germline, CDR1 is MDHEN, CDR2 SYDVKM. CDR3 length: 17 residues. V was clipped by 5 bases and J by 5 bases; unmatched bases: 17. The CDR3 reads CASSAPGQWKRVYGYTF. The CDR3 DNA reads as TGTGCCAGCAGTGCACCGGGACAGTGGAAAAGGGTTTATGGCTACACCTTC.

This sequence joins TRBV28 and TRBJ2-7; D unclear. V lost 5 bases and J lost 0, with 2 bases in between. The CDR3 spans 11 residues. Per the germline V gene, CDR1 is MDHEN and CDR2 is SYDVKM. For the CDR3, the DNA is TGTGCCAGCAGTCACTCCTACGAGCAGTACTTC. Encoded protein: CASSHSYEQYF.

The chain's CDR3 is CASRGTANYGYTF. DNA for the CDR3: TGTGCCAGCAGGGGGACAGCTAACTATGGCTACACCTTC. The chain uses TRBV27 and TRBJ1-2; TRBD1 agrees at 7 bases. The CDR3 contains 13 residues. Looked up from germline, CDR1 is MNHEY and CDR2 is SMNVEV (reference sequence). The junction had 1 base not matched to a gene; V was cut back by 6 bases and J by 0 bases.

J is TRBJ2-5 and V is TRBV2; D remains unclear. Near its end, the DNA agrees better with TRBJ2-7, so the J call may be wrong. The CDR3 runs 11 residues. Germline V CDR1 and CDR2: SNHLY, FYNNEI. The CDR3 region is CASHFGSEQYF. CDR3 coding DNA: TGTGCCAGCCATTTCGGGTCCGAGCAGTACTTC.

The genes are TRBV6-4 and TRBJ2-6; weak D call: TRBD1 (6 bases). Trimming removed 6 bases from V and 0 bases from J, with 12 bases in between. The V gene's germline CDR1 is MRHNA and CDR2 SNTAGT. The CDR3 sequence is 16 residues long. The CDR3: CASSADSLSGANVLTF. CDR3 nucleotides: TGTGCCAGCAGCGCGGACAGCCTCTCTGGGGCCAACGTCCTGACTTTC.

This chain joins TRBV14 and TRBJ2-5; no firm D call. Trimming took off 0 bases at V and 7 bases at J, with 9 bases between the two ends. The germline V gene has CDR1 SGHDN and CDR2 FVKESK. The CDR3 contains 13 residues. Here the CDR3 reads CASSQDWRRTQYF. CDR3 coding DNA: TGTGCCAGCAGCCAAGATTGGCGGCGGACCCAGTACTTC.

V and J are TRBV19 and TRBJ1-2, with 7 bases that match TRBD1. The junction had 10 bases not matched to a gene; V was cut back by 7 bases and J by 2 bases. The CDR3 totals 15 residues. Looked up from germline, CDR1 is LNHDA and CDR2 is SQIVND (reference sequence). Written as DNA, the CDR3 is TGTGCCAGTAAACAACCGGGACAGAAAAACTATGGCTACACCTTC. Translating gives CASKQPGQKNYGYTF.

This clone has a handful of counts. The chain has TRBV9 and TRBJ2-7; 7 nucleotides match TRBD1. Germline assignment: CDR1 SGDLS and CDR2 YYNGEE. The V and J ends lost 0 bases and 1 base, in that order; junction bases with no gene match: 1. The CDR3 length is 14 residues. The chain's CDR3 is CASSVGGQSYEQYF. CDR3 nucleotides: TGTGCCAGCAGCGTAGGGGGACAGTCCTACGAGCAGTACTTC.

The CDR3 region has the DNA TGTGCCAGCAGTACGACCGGTGGGGGAGGACCACCTCATGGCTGGTACGAGCAGTACTTC. The encoded protein is CASSTTGGGGPPHGWYEQYF. The J gene is TRBJ2-7, the V gene TRBV2; maybe TRBD2 (6 bases). V was pared by 5 bases and J by 4 bases, with 33 bases between. The CDR3 sequence is 20 residues long. The V gene's germline CDR1 is SNHLY and CDR2 FYNNEI.

This clone was counted between two and nine times. The gene calls are TRBV9 and TRBJ1-3; tentatively, D is TRBD1 (5 bases). The germline V gene encodes CDR1 SGDLS and CDR2 YYNGEE. Trimming left V 0 bases short and J 0 bases short, with 7 bases between. The CDR3 totals 15 residues. CDR3 sequence reads: CASSVEGASGNTIYF. In DNA form, the CDR3 reads TGTGCCAGCAGCGTAGAAGGGGCCTCTGGAAACACCATATATTTT.

V usage is TRBV15 and J usage is TRBJ2-3; D is possibly TRBD2 (7 bases). Germline CDR1 is LNHNV and CDR2 is YYDKDF (reference sequence). The CDR3 extends over 15 amino acids. V was cut by 5 bases and J by 2 bases, with 14 bases left in between. The CDR3 DNA follows: TGTGCCACCAGCCGGGGGCGGGAGCCCACAGATACGCAGTATTTT. Its translation: CATSRGREPTDTQYF.

This clone was found once. The chain couples TRBV30 to TRBJ2-2; D unresolved. Trimming shortened V by 2 bases and J by 13 bases, and 11 bases separated the two germline ends. The CDR3 is 11 amino acids. Germline V gene data show CDR1 as GTSNPN and CDR2 as SVGIG (reference sequence). CDR3 region: CAWSPTQTLFF. The CDR3 nucleotides are TGTGCCTGGAGTCCGACTCAGACGCTGTTTTTT.

The chain joins TRBV5-1 to TRBJ2-5, with 12 bases identical to TRBD1. Unmatched junction bases numbered 5, after V lost 1 base and J lost 4 bases. Germline V gives CDR1 SGHRS, CDR2 YFSETQ. This CDR3 has 16 amino acids. Written as DNA, the CDR3 is TGCGCCAGCAGCTTGTCCGGGACAGGGGGCGTAGAGACCCAGTACTTC. Its translation is CASSLSGTGGVETQYF.

J is TRBJ2-7 and V is TRBV21-1; the table names TRBD1, a call not compared with the DNA. TRBV21-1 is flagged as a pseudogene. The CDR3 loop spans 15 amino acids. This CDR3 reads CASSDDGTGGYEQYF. As DNA, the CDR3 is TGTGCCAGCAGCGATGACGGGACAGGGGGTTATGAGCAGTACTTC.

This clone appeared a single time. This rearrangement joins TRBV5-6 to TRBJ1-1; D unresolved. Germline V gene sequence: CDR1 SGHDT, CDR2 YYEEEE. The CDR3 consists of 14 residues. V was pared by 0 bases and J by 4 bases, with 10 bases between. DNA for the CDR3: TGTGCCAGCAGCTTGGCGGTGGTTGGCACTGAAGCTTTCTTT. Translation gives CASSLAVVGTEAFF.

This clone was observed a few times. The chain carries TRBV11-2 and TRBJ2-1; D is perhaps TRBD2 (6 bases). The CDR3 loop spans 14 amino acids. Trimming removed 0 bases at V and 7 bases at J, with 10 bases between. Germline CDR1 reads SGHAT; CDR2 reads FQNNGV. CDR3 in amino acids: CASSLDGSGNEQFF. In DNA form, the CDR3 reads TGTGCCAGCAGCTTAGACGGGAGTGGAAATGAGCAGTTCTTC.

This clone appeared a few times. The chain couples TRBV9 to TRBJ2-1; TRBD2 agrees at 14 bases. Germline CDR1 and CDR2: SGDLS and YYNGEE. V trimming: 3 bases; J trimming: 13 bases; junction bases outside the gene matches: 12. This CDR3 has 16 residues. CDR3: CASSAVSGTSGGGQFF. The CDR3 DNA is TGTGCCAGCAGCGCAGTTTCCGGGACTAGCGGGGGCGGACAGTTCTTC. Full variable domain (missing parts from reference TRBV9 and TRBJ2-1): DSGVTQTPKHLITATGQRVTLRCSPRSGDLSVYWYQQSLDQGLQFLIQYYNGEERAKGNILERFSAQQFPDLHSELNLSSLELGDSALYFCASSAVSGTSGGGQFFGPGTRLTVL.

This chain uses TRBV27 with TRBJ2-7, with TRBD1 matching 9 bases. The CDR3 length is 15 residues. V trimming: 4 bases; J trimming: 4 bases; junction bases outside the gene matches: 8. The germline V gene encodes CDR1 MNHEY and CDR2 SMNVEV (reference sequence). The CDR3 sequence is CASSYSTGGPYEQYF. In nucleotides, the CDR3 is TGTGCCAGCAGTTATTCGACAGGGGGGCCGTACGAGCAGTACTTC.

In its sample, this clone was seen a few times. This sequence joins TRBV12-5 and TRBJ1-5, with a tentative D call TRBD1 (5 bases). V was cut by 0 bases and J by 1 base, with 7 bases left in between. CDR1 is LGHNT, CDR2 FRNRAP, per germline. This CDR3 has 15 residues. The CDR3 DNA is TGTGCTAGTGGTTTGGTCGGGGGGAGCAATCAGCCCCAGCATTTT. Translating gives CASGLVGGSNQPQHF. Based on the CDR3 plus reference TRBV12-5 and TRBJ1-5, the full variable domain is DARVTQTPRHKVTEMGQEVTMRCQPILGHNTVFWYRQTMMQGLELLAYFRNRAPLDDSGMPKDRFSAEMPDATLATLKIQPSEPRDSAVYFCASGLVGGSNQPQHFGDGTRLSIL.

The chain is built from TRBV14 and TRBJ2-5, with D possibly TRBD1 on 6 matching bases. The CDR3 contains 16 residues. Germline V lookup: CDR1 SGHDN, CDR2 FVKESK. V was shortened by 4 bases and J by 1 base, with 16 bases between the two germline ends. CDR3 protein: CASSLREIRGQETQYF. Written as DNA, the CDR3 is TGTGCCAGCAGCCTCAGGGAAATCAGGGGCCAAGAGACCCAGTACTTC.